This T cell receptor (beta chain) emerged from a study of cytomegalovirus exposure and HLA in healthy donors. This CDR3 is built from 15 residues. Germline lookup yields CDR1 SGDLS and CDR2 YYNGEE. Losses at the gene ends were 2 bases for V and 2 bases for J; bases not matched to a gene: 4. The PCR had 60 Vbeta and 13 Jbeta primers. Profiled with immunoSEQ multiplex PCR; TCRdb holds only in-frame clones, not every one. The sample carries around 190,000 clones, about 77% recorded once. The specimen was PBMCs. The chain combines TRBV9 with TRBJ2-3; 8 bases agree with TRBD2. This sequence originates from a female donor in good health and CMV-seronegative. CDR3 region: CASSVGGGPTDTQYF. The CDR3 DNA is TGTGCCAGCAGCGTCGGGGGGGGTCCCACAGATACGCAGTATTTT.